This passage covers 3 T cell receptor beta chains from one sample sequenced in a study of CD8 T cells in ankylosing spondylitis. TCRdb reprocessed the 5' RACE reads via MiXCR and lists one record per CDR3 protein. The table includes around 540,000 distinct CDR3 sequences, roughly 12% detected once. Their recognized antigens are unknown. Study results and caveats: A TCR beta motif of 7 to 9 highly homologous variants seemed to mark ankylosing spondylitis blood.

The sample was blood, either unsorted or a sorted T cell fraction (not recorded which). All receptors derive from a male donor with ankylosing spondylitis.

This clonotype was recorded a few times. The chain couples TRBV5-1 to TRBJ2-5; 8 bases line up with TRBD2. Trimming at V came to 2 bases and at J to 7 bases, leaving 10 bases not matched to a gene. Germline CDR1 SGHRS, CDR2 YFSETQ. The CDR3 is made up of 15 amino acids. The DNA of the CDR3 is TGCGCCAGCAGCTTAAACGGGAGGGCCCGGGGGACCCAGTACTTC. The encoded protein is CASSLNGRARGTQYF.

This clonotype showed up many times. The chain links TRBV12-3 or TRBV12-4 to TRBJ2-3; possible D gene TRBD1, 6 bases. This CDR3 contains 16 residues. Trimming took off 6 bases at V and 1 base at J, with 17 bases between the two ends. The CDR3 DNA reads TGTGCCAGCAGCCCCGAAGGGGGAGCGGGCACAGATACGCAGTATTTT. It is translated as CASSPEGGAGTDTQYF.

This clonotype has only a few counts. The CDR3 here is CASSNSHTGTLNYGYTF. In nucleotides, the CDR3 is TGTGCCAGCAGTAATTCCCATACCGGGACTCTCAACTATGGCTACACCTTC. The chain has TRBV6-2 or TRBV6-3 and TRBJ1-2, with a tentative D call TRBD1 (5 bases). V was pared by 5 bases and J by 2 bases, with 21 bases between. This CDR3 region has 17 residues. In germline, CDR1 is MNHEY, CDR2 SVGEGT.